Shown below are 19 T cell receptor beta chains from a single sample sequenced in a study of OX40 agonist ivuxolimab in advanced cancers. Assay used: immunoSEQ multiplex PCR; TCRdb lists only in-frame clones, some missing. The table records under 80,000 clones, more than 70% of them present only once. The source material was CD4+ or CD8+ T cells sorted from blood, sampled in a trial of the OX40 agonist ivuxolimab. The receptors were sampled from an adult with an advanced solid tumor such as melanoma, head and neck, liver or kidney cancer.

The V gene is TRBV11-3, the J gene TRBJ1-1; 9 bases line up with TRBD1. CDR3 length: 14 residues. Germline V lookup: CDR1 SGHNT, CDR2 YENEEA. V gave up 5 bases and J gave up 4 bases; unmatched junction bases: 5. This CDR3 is CASSVDRGGTEAFF. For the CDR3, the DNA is TGTGCCAGCAGCGTTGACAGGGGGGGCACTGAAGCTTTCTTT.

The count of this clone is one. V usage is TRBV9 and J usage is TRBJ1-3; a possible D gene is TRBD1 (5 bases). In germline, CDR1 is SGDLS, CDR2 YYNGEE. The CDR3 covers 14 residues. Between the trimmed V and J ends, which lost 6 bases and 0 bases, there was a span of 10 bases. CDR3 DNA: TGTGCCAGCACCCGGGACTTCTCTGGAAACACCATATATTTT. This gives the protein CASTRDFSGNTIYF.

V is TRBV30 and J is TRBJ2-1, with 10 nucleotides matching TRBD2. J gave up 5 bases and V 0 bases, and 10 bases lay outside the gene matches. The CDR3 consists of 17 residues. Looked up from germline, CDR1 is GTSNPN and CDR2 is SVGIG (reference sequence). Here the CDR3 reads CAWSVLSGLAGDNEQFF. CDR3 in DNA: TGTGCCTGGAGTGTACTTTCCGGCCTAGCGGGGGACAATGAGCAGTTCTTC.

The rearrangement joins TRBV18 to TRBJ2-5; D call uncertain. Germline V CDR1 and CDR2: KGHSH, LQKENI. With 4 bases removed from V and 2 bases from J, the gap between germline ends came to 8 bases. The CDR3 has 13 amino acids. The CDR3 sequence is CASSRARQETQYF. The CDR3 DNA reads TGTGCCAGCTCACGCGCCCGACAAGAGACCCAGTACTTC. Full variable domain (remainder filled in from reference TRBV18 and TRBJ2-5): NAGVMQNPRHLVRRRGQEARLRCSPMKGHSHVYWYRQLPEEGLKFMVYLQKENIIDESGMPKERFSAEFPKEGPSILRIQQVVRGDSAAYFCASSRARQETQYFGPGTRLLVL.

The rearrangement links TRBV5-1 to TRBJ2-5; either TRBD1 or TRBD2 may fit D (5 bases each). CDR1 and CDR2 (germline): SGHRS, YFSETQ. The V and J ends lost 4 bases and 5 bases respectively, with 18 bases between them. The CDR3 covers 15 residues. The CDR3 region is CASSPGPTIGETQYF. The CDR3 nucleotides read TGCGCCAGCAGCCCGGGACCCACTATTGGGGAGACCCAGTACTTC. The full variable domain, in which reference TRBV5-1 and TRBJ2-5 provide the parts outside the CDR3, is KAGVTQTPRYLIKTRGQQVTLSCSPISGHRSVSWYQQTPGQGLQFLFEYFSETQRNKGNFPGRFSGRQFSNSRSEMNVSTLELGDSALYLCASSPGPTIGETQYFGPGTRLLVL.

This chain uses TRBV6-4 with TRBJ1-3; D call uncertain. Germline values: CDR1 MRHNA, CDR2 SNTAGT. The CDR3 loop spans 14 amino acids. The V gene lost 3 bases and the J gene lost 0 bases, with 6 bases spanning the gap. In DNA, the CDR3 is TGTGCCAGCAGTGATTCCGGCTCTGGAAACACCATATATTTT. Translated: CASSDSGSGNTIYF.

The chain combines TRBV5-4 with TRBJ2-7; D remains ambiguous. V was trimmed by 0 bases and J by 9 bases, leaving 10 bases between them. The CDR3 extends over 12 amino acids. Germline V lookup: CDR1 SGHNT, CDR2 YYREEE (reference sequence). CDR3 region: CASSLARGGQYF. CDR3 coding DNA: TGTGCCAGCAGCTTGGCCCGAGGCGGGCAGTACTTC.

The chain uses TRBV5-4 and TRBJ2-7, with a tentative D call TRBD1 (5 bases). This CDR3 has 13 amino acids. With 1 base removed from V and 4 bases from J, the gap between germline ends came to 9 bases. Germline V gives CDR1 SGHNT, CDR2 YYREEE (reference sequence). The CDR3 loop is CASSLTGAYEQYF. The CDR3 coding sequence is TGTGCCAGCAGCTTGACAGGAGCTTACGAGCAGTACTTC.

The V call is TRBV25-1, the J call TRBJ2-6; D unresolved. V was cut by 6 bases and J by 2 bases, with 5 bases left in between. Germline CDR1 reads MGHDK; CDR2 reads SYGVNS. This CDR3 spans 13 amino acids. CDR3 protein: CASRRAGANVLTF. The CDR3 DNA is TGTGCCAGCAGACGGGCTGGGGCCAACGTCCTGACTTTC.

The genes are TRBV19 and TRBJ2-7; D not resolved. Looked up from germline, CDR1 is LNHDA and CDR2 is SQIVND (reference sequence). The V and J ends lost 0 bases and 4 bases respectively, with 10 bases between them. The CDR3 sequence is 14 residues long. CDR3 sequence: CASSIDPKGYEQYF. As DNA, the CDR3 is TGTGCCAGTAGTATAGACCCTAAGGGATACGAGCAGTACTTC.

CDR3 sequence reads: CASSLIDGPYEQYF. The CDR3 bases are TGTGCCAGCAGCTTAATAGACGGACCCTACGAGCAGTACTTC. J is TRBJ2-7 and V is TRBV7-9; D is unclear. The germline gives CDR1 SEHNR, CDR2 FQNEAQ (reference sequence). CDR3 length: 14 amino acids. With 2 bases removed from V and 2 bases from J, the gap between germline ends came to 10 bases.

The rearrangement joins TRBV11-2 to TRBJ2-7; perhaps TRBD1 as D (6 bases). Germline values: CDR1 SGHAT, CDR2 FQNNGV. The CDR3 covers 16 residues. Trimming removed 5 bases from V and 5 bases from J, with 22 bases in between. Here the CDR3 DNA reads TGTGCCAGCAGCCCTAGAGACAGGACGATTGGCGACGAGCAGTACTTC. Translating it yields CASSPRDRTIGDEQYF.

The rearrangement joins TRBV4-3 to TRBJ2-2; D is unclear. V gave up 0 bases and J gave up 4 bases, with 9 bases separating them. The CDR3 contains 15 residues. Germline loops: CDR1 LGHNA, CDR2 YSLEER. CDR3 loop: CASSQDSRFTGELFF. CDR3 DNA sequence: TGCGCCAGCAGCCAAGATTCACGCTTCACCGGGGAGCTGTTTTTT.

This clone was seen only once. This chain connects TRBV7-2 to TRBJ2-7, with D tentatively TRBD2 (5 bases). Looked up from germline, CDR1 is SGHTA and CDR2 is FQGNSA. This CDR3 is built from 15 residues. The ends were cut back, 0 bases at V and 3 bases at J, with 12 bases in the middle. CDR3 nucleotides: TGTGCCAGCAGCTTAGCGACTACTTCCCTCTACGAGCAGTACTTC. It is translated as CASSLATTSLYEQYF.

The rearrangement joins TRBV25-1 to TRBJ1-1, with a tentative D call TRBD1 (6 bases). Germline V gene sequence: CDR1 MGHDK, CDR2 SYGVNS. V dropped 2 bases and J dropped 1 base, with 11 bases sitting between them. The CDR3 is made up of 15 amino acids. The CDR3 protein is CASSEVLRGNTEAFF. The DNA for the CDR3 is TGTGCCAGCAGTGAAGTCCTCAGGGGGAACACTGAAGCTTTCTTT.

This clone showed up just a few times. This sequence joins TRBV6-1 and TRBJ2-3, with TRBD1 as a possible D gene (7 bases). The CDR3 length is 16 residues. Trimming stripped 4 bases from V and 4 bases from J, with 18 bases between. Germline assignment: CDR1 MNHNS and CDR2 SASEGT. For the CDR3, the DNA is TGTGCCAGCAGTGTTCAGGGGGGTCCTGGGGCAGATACGCAGTATTTT. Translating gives CASSVQGGPGADTQYF.

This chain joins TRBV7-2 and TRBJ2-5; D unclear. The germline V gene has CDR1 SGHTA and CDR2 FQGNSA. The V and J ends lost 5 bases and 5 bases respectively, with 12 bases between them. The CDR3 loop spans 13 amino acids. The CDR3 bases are TGTGCCAGCAGCAAGACGGTGATGGAGACCCAGTACTTC. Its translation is CASSKTVMETQYF. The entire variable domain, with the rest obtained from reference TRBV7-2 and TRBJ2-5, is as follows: GAGVSQSPSNKVTEKGKDVELRCDPISGHTALYWYRQSLGQGLEFLIYFQGNSAPDKSGLPSDRFSAERTGGSVSTLTIQRTQQEDSAVYLCASSKTVMETQYFGPGTRLLVL.

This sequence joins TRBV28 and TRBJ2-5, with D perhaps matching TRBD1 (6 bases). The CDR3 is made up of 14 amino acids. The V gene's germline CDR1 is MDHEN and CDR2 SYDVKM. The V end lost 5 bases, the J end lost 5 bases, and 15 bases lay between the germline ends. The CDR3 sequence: CASSPKTGRETQYF. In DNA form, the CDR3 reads TGTGCCAGCAGTCCAAAGACAGGCAGGGAGACCCAGTACTTC.

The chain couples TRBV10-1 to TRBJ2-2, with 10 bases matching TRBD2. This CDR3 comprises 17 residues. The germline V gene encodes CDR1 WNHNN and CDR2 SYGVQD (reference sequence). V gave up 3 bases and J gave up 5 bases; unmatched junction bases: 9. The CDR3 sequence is CASSDPTPAGGTGELFF. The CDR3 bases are TGCGCCAGCAGTGACCCAACGCCAGCGGGAGGGACCGGGGAGCTGTTTTTT.